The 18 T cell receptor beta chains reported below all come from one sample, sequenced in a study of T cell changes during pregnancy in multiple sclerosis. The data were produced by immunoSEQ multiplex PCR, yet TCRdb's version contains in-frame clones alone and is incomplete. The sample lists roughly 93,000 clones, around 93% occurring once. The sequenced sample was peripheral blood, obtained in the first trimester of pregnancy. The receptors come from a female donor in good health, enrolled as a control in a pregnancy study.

The CDR3 is CASSMEGTHQPQHF. Here the CDR3 DNA reads TGTGCCAGTAGTATGGAGGGCACGCATCAGCCCCAGCATTTT. The chain joins TRBV19 to TRBJ1-5; D not resolved. The germline CDR1 and CDR2 sequences are LNHDA and SQIVND (reference sequence). This CDR3 is built from 14 residues. V lost 3 bases, J lost 5 bases, and 11 bases lay in between.

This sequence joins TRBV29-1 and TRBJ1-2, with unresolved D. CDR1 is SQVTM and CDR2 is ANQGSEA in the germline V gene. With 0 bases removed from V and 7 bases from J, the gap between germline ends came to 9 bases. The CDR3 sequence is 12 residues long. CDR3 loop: CSVEDNSFGYTF. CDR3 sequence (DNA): TGCAGCGTTGAAGATAATAGTTTTGGCTACACCTTC.

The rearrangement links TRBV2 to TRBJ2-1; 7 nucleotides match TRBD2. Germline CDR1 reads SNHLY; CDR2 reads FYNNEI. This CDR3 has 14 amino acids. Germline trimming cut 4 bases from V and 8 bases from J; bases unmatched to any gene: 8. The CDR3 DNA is TGTGCCAGCAGTGCGACTAGCCGGGGGGATGAGCAGTTCTTC. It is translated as CASSATSRGDEQFF.

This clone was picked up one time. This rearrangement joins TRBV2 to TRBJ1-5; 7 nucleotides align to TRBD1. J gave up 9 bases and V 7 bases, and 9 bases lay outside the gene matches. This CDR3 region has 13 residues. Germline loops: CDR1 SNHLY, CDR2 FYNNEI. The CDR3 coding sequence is TGTGCCAGCAAGGGGGACAGCTATTGGCCCCAGCATTTT. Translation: CASKGDSYWPQHF. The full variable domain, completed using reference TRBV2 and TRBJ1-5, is EPEVTQTPSHQVTQMGQEVILRCVPISNHLYFYWYRQILGQKVEFLVSFYNNEISEKSEIFDDQFSVERPDGSNFTLKIRSTKLEDSAMYFCASKGDSYWPQHFGDGTRLSIL.

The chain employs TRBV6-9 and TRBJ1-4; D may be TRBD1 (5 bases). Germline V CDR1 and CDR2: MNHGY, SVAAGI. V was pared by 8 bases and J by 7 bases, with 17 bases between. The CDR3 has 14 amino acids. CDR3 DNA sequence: TGTGCCAGCCGGGCATCTGGAGGGGTTGAAAAACTGTTTTTT. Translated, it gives CASRASGGVEKLFF.

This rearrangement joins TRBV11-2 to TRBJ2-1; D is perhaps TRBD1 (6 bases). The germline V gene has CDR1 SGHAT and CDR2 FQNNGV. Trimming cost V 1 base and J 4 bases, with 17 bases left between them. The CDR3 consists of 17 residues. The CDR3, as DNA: TGTGCCAGCAGCTTAGGGGGGCGAGGGCAGGGTTACAATGAGCAGTTCTTC. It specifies CASSLGGRGQGYNEQFF.

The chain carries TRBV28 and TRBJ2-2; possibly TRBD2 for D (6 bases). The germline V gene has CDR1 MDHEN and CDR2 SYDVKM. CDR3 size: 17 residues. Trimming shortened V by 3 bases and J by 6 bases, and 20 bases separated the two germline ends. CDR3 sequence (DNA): TGTGCCAGCAGTTTTCCGGGACTCCGAGAAAGGGCCGGGGAGCTGTTTTTT. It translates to CASSFPGLRERAGELFF.

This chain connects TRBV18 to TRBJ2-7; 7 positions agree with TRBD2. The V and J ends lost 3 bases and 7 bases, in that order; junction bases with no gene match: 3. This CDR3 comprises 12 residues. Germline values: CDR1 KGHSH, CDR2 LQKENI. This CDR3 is CASSPMGGEQYF. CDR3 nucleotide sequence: TGTGCCAGCTCACCCATGGGGGGGGAGCAGTACTTC.

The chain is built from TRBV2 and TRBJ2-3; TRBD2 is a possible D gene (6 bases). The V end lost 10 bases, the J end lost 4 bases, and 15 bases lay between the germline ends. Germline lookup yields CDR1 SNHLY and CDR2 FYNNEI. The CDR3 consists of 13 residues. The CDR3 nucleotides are TGTGCCACCACGCGGGGTGGTTCAGATACGCAGTATTTT. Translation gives CATTRGGSDTQYF.

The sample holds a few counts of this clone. CDR3 DNA sequence: TGTGCCATCAGTGACGCGGGAATTGCTAGCACAGATACGCAGTATTTT. The encoded protein is CAISDAGIASTDTQYF. The chain employs TRBV10-3 and TRBJ2-3, with a possible D match to TRBD2 (6 bases). Germline V lookup: CDR1 ENHRY, CDR2 SYGVKD. The V and J ends lost 3 bases and 0 bases respectively, with 13 bases between them. This CDR3 comprises 16 residues.

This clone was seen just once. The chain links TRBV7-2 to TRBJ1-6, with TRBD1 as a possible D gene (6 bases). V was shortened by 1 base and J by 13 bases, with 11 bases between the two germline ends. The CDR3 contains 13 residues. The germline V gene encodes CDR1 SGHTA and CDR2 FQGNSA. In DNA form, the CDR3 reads TGTGCCAGCAGCTTAGAGGGGAGGGGGCCCCTCCACTTT. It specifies CASSLEGRGPLHF.

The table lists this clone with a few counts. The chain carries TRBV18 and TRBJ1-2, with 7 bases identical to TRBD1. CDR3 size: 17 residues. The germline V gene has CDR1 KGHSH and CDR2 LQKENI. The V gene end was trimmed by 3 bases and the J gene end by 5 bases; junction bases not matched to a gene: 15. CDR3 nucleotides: TGTGCCAGCTCACCTCTTCCCGGACAGGATTCTGGGTATGGCTACACCTTC. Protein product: CASSPLPGQDSGYGYTF.

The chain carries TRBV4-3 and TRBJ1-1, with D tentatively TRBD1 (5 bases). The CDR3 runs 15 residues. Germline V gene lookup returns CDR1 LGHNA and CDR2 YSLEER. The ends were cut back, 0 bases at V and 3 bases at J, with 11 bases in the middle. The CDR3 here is CASSQDQGGHTEAFF. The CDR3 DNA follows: TGCGCCAGCAGCCAAGATCAGGGCGGTCACACTGAAGCTTTCTTT.

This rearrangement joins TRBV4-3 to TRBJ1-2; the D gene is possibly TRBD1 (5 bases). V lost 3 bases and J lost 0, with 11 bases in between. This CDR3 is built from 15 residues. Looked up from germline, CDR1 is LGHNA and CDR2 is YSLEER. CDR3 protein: CASSQPGTANYGYTF. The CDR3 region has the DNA TGCGCCAGCAGCCAGCCGGGGACTGCTAACTATGGCTACACCTTC.

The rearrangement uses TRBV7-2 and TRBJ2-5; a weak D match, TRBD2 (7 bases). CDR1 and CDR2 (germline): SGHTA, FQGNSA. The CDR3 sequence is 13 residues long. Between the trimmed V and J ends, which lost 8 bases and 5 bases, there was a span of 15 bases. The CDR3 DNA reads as TGTGCCAGCGCCGGAGGGGGGGCGGAGACCCAGTACTTC. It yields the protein CASAGGGAETQYF.

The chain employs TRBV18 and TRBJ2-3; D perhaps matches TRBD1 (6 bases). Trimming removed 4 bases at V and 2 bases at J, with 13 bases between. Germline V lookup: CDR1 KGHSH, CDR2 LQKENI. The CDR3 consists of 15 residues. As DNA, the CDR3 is TGTGCCAGCTCACAGACAGGATTACCCACAGATACGCAGTATTTT. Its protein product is CASSQTGLPTDTQYF.

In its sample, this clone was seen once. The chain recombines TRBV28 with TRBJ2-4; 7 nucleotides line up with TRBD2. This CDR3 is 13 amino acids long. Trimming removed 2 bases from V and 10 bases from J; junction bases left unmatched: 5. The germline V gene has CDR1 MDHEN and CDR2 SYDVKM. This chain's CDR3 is CASSLGPGRIQYF. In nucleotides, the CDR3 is TGTGCCAGCAGTTTAGGTCCCGGGAGGATTCAGTACTTC.

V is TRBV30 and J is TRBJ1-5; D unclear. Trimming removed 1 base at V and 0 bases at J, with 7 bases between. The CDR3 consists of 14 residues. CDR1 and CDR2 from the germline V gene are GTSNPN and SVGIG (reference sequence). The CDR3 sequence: CAWSGVNSNQPQHF. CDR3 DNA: TGTGCCTGGAGTGGAGTAAATAGCAATCAGCCCCAGCATTTT.